A selection of T cell receptor beta chains follows, all from one sample in a study of control samples from healthy donors and cancer patients. Only in-frame clones appear in the TCRdb table, and some are missing; sequencing was by immunoSEQ multiplex PCR. The sample carries roughly 73,000 clones, almost 95% recorded once. Sequencing was carried out using blood. The receptors stem from a woman aged 55-69 years in good health. The CDR3 runs from the conserved cysteine through the conserved F or W.

>TRBJ2-7|TRBV5-4
CASSFSTWTGVSYEQYF
>TRBJ1-1|TRBV7-9
CASSQTGRAEAFF
>TRBJ1-1|TRBV30
CAWSVNTEAFF
>TRBJ2-3|TRBV27
CATLRAAGYTDTQYF
>TRBJ1-5|TRBV2
CASRVDRSNQPQHF
>TRBJ2-1|TRBV24-1
CATSDQTSGRYNEQFF
>TRBJ2-2|TRBV7-8
CASSLSGVLTGELFF
>TRBJ1-5|TRBV6-5
CASSLISPGVQPQHF
>TRBJ2-2|TRBV6-6
CAGQTGGNTGELFF
>TRBJ2-7|TRBV12-5
CASGLAPRLRGLPYEQYF
>TRBJ2-2|TRBV24-1
CATSMGTSGGTGELFF
>TRBJ2-2|TRBV28
CASSEKQGITGELFF
>TRBJ2-4|TRBV29-1
CSVMGGNIQYF
>TRBJ2-7|TRBV28
CASRGEIWRRYEQYF
>TRBJ2-5|TRBV3-1/TRBV3-2
CASTRTAQETQYF
>TRBJ1-3|TRBV9
CASSPGTRRGNTIYF
>TRBJ1-2|TRBV4-3
CASSQDRQGPNYGYTF
>TRBJ2-5|TRBV20-1
CSARGGETQYF
>TRBJ1-1|TRBV10-3
CAIRGGLNTEAFF
>TRBJ2-2|TRBV9
CASSPNSGDTGELFF